This TCR beta chain comes out of a study of graft-versus-host responses after intestinal transplantation. Overall study: Each patient got anti-thymocyte globulin induction, then tacrolimus and steroids for around three years.

Assay: immunoSEQ multiplex PCR; the TCRdb copy retains only in-frame clones and omits some. Seen here are tens of thousands of clones, roughly 89% observed once, and the top ten hold around 7%. The material sequenced was bone marrow, taken less than 750 days after intestinal transplantation. The sequence was obtained from a human patient who received an intestinal transplant, so some T cells may come from the graft donor.

CDR3 amino acids: CASSGRPRGGQETQYF. CDR3 DNA sequence: TGTGCCAGCAGCGGAAGGCCGCGGGGGGGACAAGAGACCCAGTACTTC. The J gene is TRBJ2-5, the V gene TRBV7-9, with 9 bases fitting TRBD2. The CDR3 is 16 amino acids. Unmatched junction bases numbered 9, after V lost 5 bases and J lost 2 bases. Germline CDR1 and CDR2: SEHNR and FQNEAQ (reference sequence). Based on the CDR3 plus reference TRBV7-9 and TRBJ2-5, the full variable domain is DTGVSQNPRHKITKRGQNVTFRCDPISEHNRLYWYRQTLGQGPEFLTYFQNEAQLEKSRLLSDRFSAERPKGSFSTLEIQRTEQGDSAMYLCASSGRPRGGQETQYFGPGTRLLVL.